The sequence of this T cell receptor (beta chain) was determined in a study of blood T cells in healthy people across ages (dated by TCRdb to between 2014 and 2017). Regarding the study in general: In model experiments, template switching captured about one uniquely barcoded TCR beta cDNA molecule for every two T cells. Donors of different ages were randomly distributed across sequencing lanes to avoid experimental bias. Using deep sequencing normalized with unique cDNA molecular identifiers, the study measured how TCR beta repertoire diversity changes with age. For two donors (one aged 18 to 29 and one aged 80 or older), the study analyzed two additional independent replicas of 1 million unique cDNA reads from the same blood draw. Four age groups were formed from the donors: young (average about 16 years), middle-aged (more than 35), aged (roughly 58) and long-lived (82). Overall results and qualifications from the work: Because the CMV infection status of the donors was unknown, age-related changes in expanded clonotypes may potentially have been confounded. There was a strong correlation between observed TCR beta diversity and the percentage of naive T cells measured by flow cytometry. Total diversity estimates from one million sequenced T cells were considered lower bounds and underestimates. The long-lived group showed more naive CD4+ T cells, fewer expanded clones and increased TCR diversity than the aged group, suggesting age selection. Conclusive comparison of naive and antigen-experienced compartments was prevented by the profiling of bulk unsorted PBMCs. Observed TCR beta diversity per million T cells fell roughly linearly with age, and a significant reduction was already apparent by age about 43.

Preparation of the library involved 5' RACE. Instrument used: Illumina HiSeq 2500. A second PCR of about 7 to 12 cycles was performed with a sample-barcoded 5' primer and a J-beta primer mix. Each TCR beta cDNA molecule received a unique molecular identifier from a template-switch 5' adaptor carrying 12 random nucleotides. Each sample yielded at least 3 million CDR3-containing paired-end reads. First-strand cDNA was synthesized from all RNA with the Mint cDNA synthesis kit, primed by a TRBC-specific oligonucleotide. Following uracil-DNA glycosylase treatment, a first 18-cycle PCR with universal primers M1SS and BC2_uni_R was performed on all cDNA. Processing in the source paper ran as follows. Normalization of each sample was performed by random selection of 1 million high-quality reads, each carrying a distinct molecular identifier. Instead of being binned into consensus sequences, reads that shared molecular identifiers were thrown out. MiTCR, set to a Q25 quality threshold and the strictest error-elimination algorithm, was used for CDR3 identification, clonotype clustering and error correction. Lower-bound total TCR beta diversity was estimated with a nonparametric unseen species model using Euler transformation. Using fastp trimming at Q25 and MiXCR clonotype assembly, TCRdb reanalyzed the public sequencing data and kept in-frame beta chains. Each entry is one CDR3 protein sequence, shown with its most common DNA and genes. These V and J calls rely on TCRdb rather than the paper's analysis. The sample data list about 1.7 million distinct CDR3 sequences, and 28% of these were observed just once. Roughly 8.2% of the sample belongs to the ten largest clones.

Donors were 40 or so systemically healthy Caucasian individuals from Russia aged 6 to 90 years. Each donor gave ten milliliters of peripheral blood, collected into EDTA-treated Vacutainer tubes. Ficoll-Paque density-gradient centrifugation was used to isolate PBMCs, with at least 6 million obtained per sample. Trizol reagent was used to extract total RNA from PBMCs, with at least 6 micrograms per sample. The percentages of naive CD45RAhigh/CD27high T cells were determined by flow cytometry on a PBMC aliquot from every donor. The CDR3, from cysteine to phenylalanine, totals 16 residues. Kept here is only the CDR3 DNA, which spans 48 bases and is read in frame from base 1. Taken from the germline V gene (reference sequence), the CDR1 and CDR2 loops are LGHDT and YNNKEL. Germline trimming: 3 bases from V, 0 bases from J; junction bases outside gene matches: 7. This clonotype occurred a few times. Which antigen it targets is not known. No base-level quality is on record; no much larger clone is a single base apart.

This receptor was obtained from a woman aged 25 to 39 in good health. Sequenced input: blood. The chain is assembled from TRBV3-1 and TRBJ2-7; the junction holds 8 bases that match TRBD2. The CDR3 loop reads CASSQGTRAGSYEQYF. The DNA sequence is TGTGCCAGCAGCCAGGGGACTAGAGCTGGCTCCTACGAGCAGTACTTC.